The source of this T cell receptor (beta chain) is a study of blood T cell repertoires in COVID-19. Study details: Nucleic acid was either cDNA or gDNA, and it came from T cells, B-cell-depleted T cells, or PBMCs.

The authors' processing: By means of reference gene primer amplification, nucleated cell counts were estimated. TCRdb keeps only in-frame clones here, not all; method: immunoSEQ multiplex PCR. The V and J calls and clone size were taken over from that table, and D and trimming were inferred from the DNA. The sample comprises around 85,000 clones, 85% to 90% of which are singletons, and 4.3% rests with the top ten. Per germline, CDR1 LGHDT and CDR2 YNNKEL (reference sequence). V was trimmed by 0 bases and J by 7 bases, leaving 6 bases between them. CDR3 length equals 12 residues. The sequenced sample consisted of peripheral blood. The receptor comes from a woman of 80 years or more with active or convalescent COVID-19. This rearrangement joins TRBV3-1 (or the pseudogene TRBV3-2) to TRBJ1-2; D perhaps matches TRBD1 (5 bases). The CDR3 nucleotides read TGTGCCAGCAGCCAAGAGGGGGGTGGCTACACCTTC. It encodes CASSQEGGGYTF.